The rows below give T cell receptor beta chains drawn from one sample of a study of graft-versus-host responses after intestinal transplantation. Their cognate antigens are unknown. Using immunoSEQ multiplex PCR, the repertoire was profiled, and TCRdb retains in-frame clones only, with some absent. Here the sample spans some 39,000 clones, 85% to 95% being singletons. The material was unstimulated CD8+ T cells sorted from spleen or lymph node cells, obtained before transplant. Receptors originate from a human donor who was the organ donor for an intestinal transplant. Both conserved end residues are part of each CDR3. The D gene is left open where the match is weak. Clone size appears in some rows only: once, few, many, or a class for an expanded clone.

>TRBV6-5|14|TRBJ1-5|NA|NA
CASSEVRGYQPQHF
TGTGCCAGCAGTGAAGTCCGGGGTTATCAGCCCCAGCATTTT
>TRBV21-1|15|TRBJ2-7|NA|NA
CASSKADRPLYEQYF
TGTGCCAGCAGCAAAGCCGACAGGCCCCTCTACGAGCAGTACTTC
>TRBV5-1|15|TRBJ1-4|NA|NA
CASSLLGATNEKLFF
TGCGCCAGCAGCTTACTAGGGGCAACTAATGAAAAACTGTTTTTT
>TRBV11-2|12|TRBJ2-3|NA|NA
CASSGPAATQYF
TGTGCCAGTTCCGGACCGGCCGCGACGCAGTATTTT
>TRBV5-1|13|TRBJ2-4|NA|NA
CASSLGAGNIQYF
TGCGCCAGCAGCTTGGGGGCCGGGAACATTCAGTACTTC
>TRBV27|12|TRBJ2-7|NA|once
CASSLSGYEQYF
TGTGCCAGCAGTTTATCAGGGTACGAGCAGTACTTC
>TRBV18|15|TRBJ2-1|NA|NA
CASSSGGSSYNEQFF
TGTGCCAGCTCATCCGGGGGCAGCTCCTACAATGAGCAGTTCTTC
>TRBV7-8|13|TRBJ2-1|NA|NA
CASSYPNYNEQFF
TGTGCCAGCAGCTACCCAAATTACAATGAGCAGTTCTTC
>TRBV6-6|12|TRBJ2-1|NA|NA
CAGSYVGNEQFF
TGTGCCGGCAGTTACGTCGGGAATGAGCAGTTCTTC
>TRBV4-1|14|TRBJ1-1|NA|NA
CASSQVVGGFEAFF
TGCGCCAGCAGCCAAGTTGTTGGGGGGTTTGAAGCTTTCTTT
>TRBV28|15|TRBJ1-6|NA|NA
CASTFLGQINSPLHF
TGTGCCAGCACCTTCCTAGGACAGATTAATTCACCCCTCCACTTT
>TRBV9|15|TRBJ1-4|NA|NA
CASSVNSLPREKLFF
TGTGCCAGCAGCGTGAACAGCCTCCCTAGGGAAAAACTGTTTTTT
>TRBV4-2|16|TRBJ2-3|TRBD2|NA
CASSHRGTSGTDTQYF
TGTGCCAGCAGCCATCGAGGGACTAGCGGTACAGATACGCAGTATTTT
>TRBV27|15|TRBJ1-6|NA|NA
CASSLSSGIYSPLHF
TGTGCCAGCAGTTTATCTTCAGGGATTTATTCACCCCTCCACTTT
>TRBV5-4|15|TRBJ2-2|NA|NA
CASTMSGLTTGELFF
TGTGCCAGCACCATGTCCGGACTCACCACCGGGGAGCTGTTTTTT
>TRBV4-1|16|TRBJ2-7|NA|NA
CASSQESGADAYEQYF
TGCGCCAGCAGCCAAGAATCGGGAGCCGACGCCTACGAGCAGTACTTC
>TRBV16|19|TRBJ1-2|NA|NA
CASSQLPPRAQGRSYGYTF
TGTGCCAGCAGCCAACTCCCACCCCGGGCCCAGGGGAGGAGCTATGGCTACACCTTC
>TRBV25-1|18|TRBJ2-3|TRBD2|NA
CASSGELGLLPSTDTQYF
TGTGCCAGCAGCGGGGAGTTGGGACTACTCCCCAGCACAGATACGCAGTATTTT
>TRBV27|17|TRBJ2-1|TRBD2|NA
CASSPLTSGGLYNEQFF
TGTGCCAGCAGTCCACTGACTAGCGGGGGGCTCTACAATGAGCAGTTCTTC
>TRBV15|16|TRBJ1-6|NA|NA
CATSRDSGIDNSPLHF
TGTGCCACCAGCAGAGATTCCGGGATCGATAATTCACCCCTCCACTTT
>TRBV7-7|13|TRBJ2-7|TRBD1|NA
CASSYKTGYEQYF
TGTGCTAGCAGTTATAAGACAGGGTACGAGCAGTACTTC
>TRBV6-5|14|TRBJ1-5|NA|NA
CASSDPDPNQPQHF
TGTGCCAGCAGTGACCCGGACCCGAATCAGCCCCAGCATTTT
>TRBV5-4|16|TRBJ1-1|TRBD1|NA
CASSPKRGQGLPEAFF
TGTGCCAGCAGCCCCAAAAGGGGGCAGGGGCTCCCTGAAGCTTTCTTT
>TRBV4-3|16|TRBJ2-1|TRBD2|NA
CASSQDRAGEYNEQFF
TGCGCCAGCAGCCAAGATAGAGCGGGGGAGTACAATGAGCAGTTCTTC
>TRBV7-3|13|TRBJ2-7|NA|NA
CASSSDSSYEQYF
TGTGCCAGCAGCTCTGACTCATCCTACGAGCAGTACTTC
>TRBV6-6|16|TRBJ2-1|TRBD2|NA
CASSLSGTSVHNEQFF
TGTGCCAGCAGTCTCTCCGGGACTAGCGTGCACAATGAGCAGTTCTTC
>TRBV11-1|14|TRBJ2-1|TRBD1|few
CASSSGGTYNEQFF
TGTGCCAGCAGCTCAGGGGGAACCTACAATGAGCAGTTCTTC
>TRBV9|16|TRBJ2-3|TRBD2|once
CASSVSGGTPPDTQYF
TGTGCCAGCAGCGTAAGCGGGGGGACTCCCCCGGATACGCAGTATTTT
>TRBV9|14|TRBJ2-2|NA|NA
CASSGPSGSGELFF
TGTGCCAGCAGCGGACCCTCAGGGTCCGGGGAGCTGTTTTTT
>TRBV7-9|14|TRBJ2-1|TRBD2|NA
CASSLLAGTNEQFF
TGTGCCAGCAGTCTACTAGCGGGAACAAATGAGCAGTTCTTC
>TRBV2|18|TRBJ1-5|NA|NA
CASSARQPIYPVNQPQHF
TGTGCCAGCAGTGCCCGGCAGCCGATTTACCCAGTAAATCAGCCCCAGCATTTT
>TRBV27|18|TRBJ2-3|TRBD2|NA
CASSFFGLAGGLTDTQYF
TGTGCCAGCAGTTTCTTCGGACTAGCGGGGGGCCTAACAGATACGCAGTATTTT
>TRBV19|18|TRBJ2-3|NA|NA
CASRSSLGALPITDTQYF
TGTGCCAGTAGATCCAGCCTCGGGGCCCTCCCCATCACAGATACGCAGTATTTT
>TRBV5-1|16|TRBJ1-6|NA|NA
CASSLAGGDFNSPLHF
TGCGCCAGCAGCTTGGCCGGGGGGGATTTCAATTCACCCCTCCACTTT
>TRBV6-5|15|TRBJ1-1|NA|NA
CASRGPGLVLAEAFF
TGTGCCAGCAGGGGTCCGGGGCTCGTTTTGGCTGAAGCTTTCTTT
>TRBV4-3|16|TRBJ1-5|TRBD1|NA
CASSQDWTGFNQPQHF
TGCGCCAGCAGCCAAGATTGGACAGGGTTCAATCAGCCCCAGCATTTT
>TRBV5-4|17|TRBJ1-2|TRBD1|NA
CASSPGDRGGSLGGYTF
TGTGCCAGCAGCCCCGGGGACAGGGGTGGGTCCTTAGGTGGCTACACCTTC
>TRBV14|16|TRBJ1-6|NA|NA
CASSQGTSSYNSPLHF
TGTGCCAGCAGCCAAGGGACGAGCTCCTATAATTCACCCCTCCACTTT
>TRBV2|21|TRBJ2-1|TRBD2|once
CASRVTKGVAGADFSYNEQFF
TGTGCCAGCAGGGTGACTAAAGGAGTAGCGGGGGCCGATTTCTCCTACAATGAGCAGTTCTTC
>TRBV6-1|14|TRBJ1-1|NA|NA
CASSDQGGGAEAFF
TGTGCCAGCAGTGATCAGGGTGGAGGGGCTGAAGCTTTCTTT
>TRBV19|14|TRBJ2-3|NA|NA
CAASLGGSTDTQYF
TGTGCAGCCTCCTTGGGGGGTAGCACAGATACGCAGTATTTT
>TRBV4-3|15|TRBJ1-2|NA|NA
CASSQEQQANYGYTF
TGCGCCAGCAGCCAAGAACAGCAAGCTAACTATGGCTACACCTTC
>TRBV9|17|TRBJ2-2|TRBD1|NA
CASSVAFLQGSAGELFF
TGTGCCAGCAGCGTAGCCTTTTTACAGGGGTCTGCCGGGGAGCTGTTTTTT
>TRBV11-2|11|TRBJ1-6|NA|once
CASSSNSPLHF
TGTGCCAGCAGCTCTAATTCACCCCTCCACTTT
>TRBV5-1|15|TRBJ2-5|TRBD2|NA
CASSLTSGGAETQYF
TGCGCCAGCAGCTTGACTAGCGGGGGGGCGGAGACCCAGTACTTC
>TRBV27|13|TRBJ1-1|NA|NA
CASSPSVNTEAFF
TGTGCCAGCAGCCCTTCTGTGAACACTGAAGCTTTCTTT
>TRBV19|14|TRBJ1-1|NA|few
CASTLGGPNTEAFF
TGTGCCAGTACCCTCGGGGGCCCGAACACTGAAGCTTTCTTT
>TRBV7-9|15|TRBJ2-7|TRBD1|once
CASSFPGQGAWEQYF
TGTGCCAGCAGCTTCCCGGGACAGGGGGCATGGGAGCAGTACTTC
>TRBV15|14|TRBJ1-5|NA|NA
CATSNRAGYQPQHF
TGTGCCACCAGCAACAGGGCAGGCTATCAGCCCCAGCATTTT
>TRBV19|15|TRBJ1-3|NA|NA
CASSLWTLSGNTIYF
TGTGCCAGTAGTTTATGGACACTCTCTGGAAACACCATATATTTT
>TRBV15|15|TRBJ2-2|NA|NA
CATSRVWGNTGELFF
TGTGCCACCAGCAGAGTATGGGGGAACACCGGGGAGCTGTTTTTT
>TRBV15|15|TRBJ1-5|TRBD1|NA
CATSRLQGSNQPQHF
TGTGCCACCAGCAGATTACAGGGGAGCAATCAGCCCCAGCATTTT